Listed below are T cell receptor beta chains from one sample, sequenced in a study of type 1 regulatory T cells. TCRdb reprocessed the reads via MiXCR and lists one record per CDR3 protein. This sample has tens of thousands of distinct CDR3 sequences; approximately 67% occur once, and the top ten carry approximately 2%. Their cognate antigens are unknown. Sample: cultured non-Tr1 T cells, either the whole culture or a sorted T cell fraction (not recorded which). These receptors all come from a human donor in good health. The CDR3 runs from the conserved cysteine through the conserved F or W. The D gene is left open where the match is weak. Only part of the rows carry a size: once, few, many, or a class if the clone is expanded.

v_gene: TRBV20-1
abundance: NA
d_gene: NA
len: 16
j_gene: TRBJ2-3
CDR3aa: CSVIRGSRSLTDTQYF
CDR3nt: TGCAGTGTTATTCGGGGTTCCCGCTCTCTCACAGATACGCAGTATTTT

v_gene: TRBV27
abundance: NA
d_gene: TRBD1
len: 13
j_gene: TRBJ1-2
CDR3aa: CASSFDRGLGYTF
CDR3nt: TGTGCCAGCAGTTTCGACAGGGGGTTAGGCTACACCTTC

v_gene: TRBV11-2
abundance: NA
d_gene: NA
len: 11
j_gene: TRBJ2-7
CDR3aa: CASSLDHEQYF
CDR3nt: TGTGCCAGCAGCTTAGATCACGAGCAGTACTTC

v_gene: TRBV29-1
abundance: NA
d_gene: NA
len: 14
j_gene: TRBJ2-3
CDR3aa: CSVDFRGGGDTQYF
CDR3nt: TGCAGCGTTGACTTCAGGGGAGGAGGAGATACGCAGTATTTT

v_gene: TRBV27
abundance: NA
d_gene: TRBD1
len: 16
j_gene: TRBJ2-7
CDR3aa: CASSLSLYRGTYEQYF
CDR3nt: TGTGCCAGCAGTTTATCGTTGTACAGGGGAACCTACGAGCAGTACTTC

v_gene: TRBV4-1
abundance: NA
d_gene: NA
len: 12
j_gene: TRBJ2-1
CDR3aa: CASRAWGNEQFF
CDR3nt: TGCGCCAGCAGGGCGTGGGGCAATGAGCAGTTCTTC

v_gene: TRBV3-1
abundance: NA
d_gene: TRBD2
len: 13
j_gene: TRBJ2-7
CDR3aa: CASSQGFFTSGSF
CDR3nt: TGTGCCAGCAGCCAAGGGTTTTTTACTAGCGGGAGCTTC

v_gene: TRBV11-2
abundance: NA
d_gene: TRBD2
len: 13
j_gene: TRBJ2-1
CDR3aa: CASRRTSLHEQFF
CDR3nt: TGTGCCAGCAGGAGGACTAGTCTCCATGAGCAGTTCTTC

v_gene: TRBV6-2/TRBV6-3
abundance: once
d_gene: TRBD2
len: 14
j_gene: TRBJ2-3
CDR3aa: CASSQGLATDTQYF
CDR3nt: TGTGCCAGCAGTCAAGGACTAGCAACAGATACGCAGTATTTT

v_gene: TRBV7-8
abundance: NA
d_gene: NA
len: 15
j_gene: TRBJ2-3
CDR3aa: CASSSGGFWTDTQYF
CDR3nt: TGTGCCAGCAGCAGTGGGGGGTTTTGGACAGATACGCAGTATTTT

v_gene: TRBV6-2/TRBV6-3
abundance: NA
d_gene: TRBD2
len: 12
j_gene: TRBJ2-7
CDR3aa: CASWAGDSEQYF
CDR3nt: TGTGCCAGCTGGGCGGGAGATTCCGAGCAGTACTTC

v_gene: TRBV5-6
abundance: NA
d_gene: NA
len: 17
j_gene: TRBJ1-5
CDR3aa: CASSLGEGRRGNQPQHF
CDR3nt: TGTGCCAGCAGCTTGGGGGAAGGGAGACGAGGCAATCAGCCCCAGCATTTT

v_gene: TRBV12-3/TRBV12-4
abundance: NA
d_gene: NA
len: 15
j_gene: TRBJ2-5
CDR3aa: CASSLRTNQRGTQYF
CDR3nt: TGTGCCAGCAGTTTAAGGACTAACCAGCGAGGGACCCAGTACTTC

v_gene: TRBV7-2
abundance: NA
d_gene: TRBD1
len: 13
j_gene: TRBJ1-2
CDR3aa: CASRRDSSYGYTF
CDR3nt: TGTGCCAGCAGGCGGGACAGCTCCTATGGCTACACCTTC

v_gene: TRBV19
abundance: NA
d_gene: NA
len: 19
j_gene: TRBJ2-7
CDR3aa: CASSIGVGVIHGSLYEQYF
CDR3nt: TGTGCCAGTAGTATAGGGGTGGGAGTGATCCACGGATCCCTGTACGAGCAGTACTTC

v_gene: TRBV20-1
abundance: NA
d_gene: NA
len: 12
j_gene: TRBJ1-6
CDR3aa: CSAAGGASPLHF
CDR3nt: TGCAGTGCGGCGGGGGGTGCTTCACCCCTCCACTTT

v_gene: TRBV6-2/TRBV6-3
abundance: NA
d_gene: NA
len: 13
j_gene: TRBJ2-1
CDR3aa: CASRDPPYNEQFF
CDR3nt: TGTGCCAGCAGGGACCCACCTTACAATGAGCAGTTCTTC

v_gene: TRBV20-1
abundance: few
d_gene: TRBD1
len: 14
j_gene: TRBJ2-7
CDR3aa: CSAEGTGGEYEQYF
CDR3nt: TGCAGTGCGGAAGGGACAGGGGGTGAATACGAGCAGTACTTC

v_gene: TRBV11-2
abundance: NA
d_gene: NA
len: 15
j_gene: TRBJ1-6
CDR3aa: CASSSLLTDNLPLHF
CDR3nt: TGTGCCAGCAGCTCCCTTTTGACAGATAATTTACCCCTCCACTTT

v_gene: TRBV5-1
abundance: few
d_gene: NA
len: 13
j_gene: TRBJ2-1
CDR3aa: CASSFRSYNEQFF
CDR3nt: TGCGCCAGCAGCTTTCGGTCCTACAATGAGCAGTTCTTC

v_gene: TRBV5-4
abundance: NA
d_gene: NA
len: 14
j_gene: TRBJ1-1
CDR3aa: CASSLPGLNTEAFF
CDR3nt: TGTGCCAGCAGCTTACCAGGATTGAACACTGAAGCTTTCTTT

v_gene: TRBV20-1
abundance: NA
d_gene: TRBD1
len: 12
j_gene: TRBJ2-7
CDR3aa: CSAPDRGGEQYF
CDR3nt: TGCAGTGCTCCCGACAGGGGTGGCGAGCAGTACTTC

v_gene: TRBV12-3/TRBV12-4
abundance: NA
d_gene: NA
len: 14
j_gene: TRBJ1-2
CDR3aa: CASRRFGGNYGYTF
CDR3nt: TGTGCCAGCCGTCGGTTCGGGGGAAACTATGGCTACACCTTC

v_gene: TRBV20-1
abundance: once
d_gene: TRBD2
len: 17
j_gene: TRBJ2-3
CDR3aa: CSAFGTSGTTSTDTQYF
CDR3nt: TGCAGTGCCTTCGGGACTAGCGGGACTACTAGCACAGATACGCAGTATTTT

v_gene: TRBV5-4
abundance: NA
d_gene: TRBD2
len: 16
j_gene: TRBJ2-1
CDR3aa: CASSTQTSGGNNEQFF
CDR3nt: TGTGCCAGCAGCACCCAGACTAGCGGGGGTAACAATGAGCAGTTCTTC

v_gene: TRBV5-6
abundance: NA
d_gene: TRBD2
len: 17
j_gene: TRBJ2-1
CDR3aa: CASSLGTTSGRAGEQFF
CDR3nt: TGTGCCAGCAGCTTGGGTACGACTAGCGGGAGGGCCGGTGAGCAGTTCTTC

v_gene: TRBV20-1
abundance: NA
d_gene: TRBD2
len: 14
j_gene: TRBJ2-3
CDR3aa: CSTRGGGVEDTQYF
CDR3nt: TGCAGTACTCGAGGCGGGGGAGTAGAAGATACGCAGTATTTT

v_gene: TRBV20-1
abundance: few
d_gene: TRBD2
len: 13
j_gene: TRBJ2-3
CDR3aa: CSVTRENLDTQYF
CDR3nt: TGCAGTGTTACGCGGGAGAATTTAGATACGCAGTATTTT

v_gene: TRBV4-1
abundance: NA
d_gene: NA
len: 16
j_gene: TRBJ1-1
CDR3aa: CASSQVPGLMNTEAFF
CDR3nt: TGCGCCAGCAGCCAAGTGCCTGGACTAATGAACACTGAAGCTTTCTTT

v_gene: TRBV5-1
abundance: NA
d_gene: TRBD1
len: 14
j_gene: TRBJ1-4
CDR3aa: CASRPRQGGEKLFF
CDR3nt: TGCGCCAGCAGACCTCGACAGGGCGGAGAAAAACTGTTTTTT

v_gene: TRBV29-1
abundance: NA
d_gene: NA
len: 15
j_gene: TRBJ1-5
CDR3aa: CSVVAEGGSNQPQHF
CDR3nt: TGCAGCGTGGTTGCAGAGGGGGGTAGCAATCAGCCCCAGCATTTT

v_gene: TRBV5-1
abundance: few
d_gene: TRBD1
len: 15
j_gene: TRBJ1-2
CDR3aa: CASSLETGTDYGYTF
CDR3nt: TGCGCCAGCAGCCTGGAGACCGGGACAGACTATGGCTACACCTTC

v_gene: TRBV5-1
abundance: NA
d_gene: TRBD1
len: 14
j_gene: TRBJ2-7
CDR3aa: CASSLEGAGYEQYF
CDR3nt: TGCGCCAGCAGCTTGGAGGGGGCGGGCTACGAGCAGTACTTC

v_gene: TRBV7-8
abundance: few
d_gene: TRBD1
len: 16
j_gene: TRBJ1-5
CDR3aa: CASSSSLGQVKQPQHF
CDR3nt: TGTGCCAGCAGCTCGAGCCTAGGACAGGTTAAACAGCCCCAGCATTTT

v_gene: TRBV5-1
abundance: NA
d_gene: NA
len: 17
j_gene: TRBJ2-2
CDR3aa: CASSLVPSGSNTGELFF
CDR3nt: TGCGCCAGCAGCTTGGTACCCAGCGGGTCGAACACCGGGGAGCTGTTTTTT

v_gene: TRBV12-3/TRBV12-4
abundance: few
d_gene: TRBD1
len: 19
j_gene: TRBJ2-1
CDR3aa: CASSFLSTPGTGLYNEQFF
CDR3nt: TGTGCCAGCAGTTTCCTGTCTACTCCCGGGACAGGTTTATACAATGAGCAGTTCTTC

v_gene: TRBV7-2
abundance: once
d_gene: NA
len: 13
j_gene: TRBJ1-5
CDR3aa: CASSLSQGQPQHF
CDR3nt: TGTGCCAGCAGCTTGAGCCAAGGACAGCCCCAGCATTTT

v_gene: TRBV6-1
abundance: NA
d_gene: NA
len: 12
j_gene: TRBJ2-3
CDR3aa: CASRWTLSGQYF
CDR3nt: TGTGCCAGCAGATGGACCCTCAGCGGGCAGTATTTT

v_gene: TRBV4-3
abundance: NA
d_gene: NA
len: 14
j_gene: TRBJ1-1
CDR3aa: CASSQEGLDTEAFF
CDR3nt: TGCGCCAGCAGCCAAGAAGGTCTGGACACTGAAGCTTTCTTT

v_gene: TRBV28
abundance: NA
d_gene: NA
len: 11
j_gene: TRBJ1-5
CDR3aa: CASSFTQPQHF
CDR3nt: TGTGCCAGCAGTTTTACCCAGCCCCAGCATTTT

v_gene: TRBV27
abundance: NA
d_gene: TRBD2
len: 17
j_gene: TRBJ2-7
CDR3aa: CASSLSGTSGRTYEQYF
CDR3nt: TGTGCCAGCAGTTTATCCGGGACTAGCGGGAGGACATACGAGCAGTACTTC

v_gene: TRBV5-4
abundance: NA
d_gene: TRBD2
len: 15
j_gene: TRBJ2-1
CDR3aa: CASSSRAGGRNEQFF
CDR3nt: TGTGCCAGCAGCTCGCGTGCGGGCGGGAGAAATGAGCAGTTCTTC

v_gene: TRBV20-1
abundance: NA
d_gene: TRBD1
len: 14
j_gene: TRBJ2-7
CDR3aa: CSEQTGTGGHEQYF
CDR3nt: TGCAGTGAACAGACCGGGACAGGGGGCCACGAGCAGTACTTC

v_gene: TRBV11-2
abundance: NA
d_gene: NA
len: 15
j_gene: TRBJ1-1
CDR3aa: CASSFRGALNTEAFF
CDR3nt: TGTGCCAGCAGCTTTAGAGGGGCGTTGAACACTGAAGCTTTCTTT

v_gene: TRBV7-2
abundance: few
d_gene: NA
len: 14
j_gene: TRBJ2-1
CDR3aa: CASSLQAGANEQFF
CDR3nt: TGTGCCAGCAGCTTACAAGCGGGCGCAAATGAGCAGTTCTTC

v_gene: TRBV20-1
abundance: NA
d_gene: NA
len: 15
j_gene: TRBJ2-2
CDR3aa: CSARLSRLLTGELFF
CDR3nt: TGCAGTGCTAGACTTAGCCGACTACTCACCGGGGAGCTGTTTTTT

v_gene: TRBV10-3
abundance: few
d_gene: NA
len: 15
j_gene: TRBJ1-5
CDR3aa: CAISESRRERQPQHF
CDR3nt: TGTGCCATCAGTGAGTCGAGGCGGGAGAGGCAGCCCCAGCATTTT

v_gene: TRBV20-1
abundance: many
d_gene: TRBD1
len: 18
j_gene: TRBJ1-1
CDR3aa: CSARTGAGGLRGNTEAFF
CDR3nt: TGCAGTGCTAGGACAGGGGCGGGAGGACTCCGGGGGAACACTGAAGCTTTCTTT

v_gene: TRBV20-1
abundance: few
d_gene: TRBD2
len: 16
j_gene: TRBJ2-2
CDR3aa: CSARFRGGGNTGELFF
CDR3nt: TGCAGTGCCAGATTTCGTGGGGGGGGGAACACCGGGGAGCTGTTTTTT

v_gene: TRBV19
abundance: few
d_gene: TRBD1
len: 13
j_gene: TRBJ1-5
CDR3aa: CASSGTGDQPQHF
CDR3nt: TGTGCCAGTAGCGGGACAGGGGATCAGCCCCAGCATTTT